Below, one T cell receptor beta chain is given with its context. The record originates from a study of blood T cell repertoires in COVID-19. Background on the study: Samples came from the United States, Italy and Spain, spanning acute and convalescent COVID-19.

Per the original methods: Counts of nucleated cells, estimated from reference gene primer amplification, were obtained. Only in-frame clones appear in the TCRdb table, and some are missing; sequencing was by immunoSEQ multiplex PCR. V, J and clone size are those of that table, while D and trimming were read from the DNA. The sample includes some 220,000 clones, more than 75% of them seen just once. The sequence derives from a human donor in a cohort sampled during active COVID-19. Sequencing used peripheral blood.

The CDR3 DNA is TGTGCCAGCAGCACCTCGACAGCTCCTAGCACAGATACGCAGTATTTT. As protein: CASSTSTAPSTDTQYF. This sequence joins TRBV5-4 and TRBJ2-3; D may be TRBD1 (5 bases). V lost 4 bases and J 0 bases, leaving 15 bases between the germline ends. The CDR3 covers 16 residues. Germline CDR1 reads SGHNT; CDR2 reads YYREEE (reference sequence).